One and the same sample provided the 18 T cell receptor beta chains below, sequenced in a study of shared clonotypes between healthy human individuals. Profiled with immunoSEQ multiplex PCR; TCRdb holds only in-frame clones, not every one. The sample carries fewer than 2.5 million clones, 93% recorded once. The sample consisted of naive CD4+ T cells from PBMCs. Subset defined: CD45RA+ positively selected. Receptors were obtained from a man between 18 and 35 years old in good health. Some clones in this sample may be carry-over from other donors' samples.

The gene calls are TRBV28 and TRBJ2-7, with 8 bases fitting TRBD2. V lost 10 bases and J lost 4; bases outside the gene matches: 9. The germline V gene has CDR1 MDHEN and CDR2 SYDVKM. The CDR3 sequence is 13 residues long. CDR3 DNA: TGTGCCACATCGGGGGGGGGACCTTACGAGCAGTACTTC. Amino acids: CATSGGGPYEQYF.

CDR3 sequence (DNA): TGTGCCAGCTCACCTTTCAGGGACGCCATTAACACTGAAGCTTTCTTT. This translates into CASSPFRDAINTEAFF. The genes are TRBV18 and TRBJ1-1, with TRBD1 as a possible D gene (5 bases). The CDR3 is 16 residues long. V was clipped by 3 bases and J by 2 bases, with 16 bases between them. Germline CDR1 and CDR2: KGHSH and LQKENI.

V gene TRBV6-6 combines with J gene TRBJ2-7; 9 bases line up with TRBD1. V was pared by 0 bases and J by 5 bases, with 8 bases of the junction left unmatched. This CDR3 spans 16 amino acids. The germline gives CDR1 MNHNY, CDR2 SVGAGI (reference sequence). The CDR3 coding sequence is TGTGCCAGCAGTTACTCGCCAGGGACAGGGCTCAACGAGCAGTACTTC. Protein product: CASSYSPGTGLNEQYF.

The gene calls are TRBV5-6 and TRBJ2-1, with 7 bases matching TRBD1. Germline CDR1 reads SGHDT; CDR2 reads YYEEEE. J gave up 0 bases and V 4 bases, and 7 bases lay outside the gene matches. CDR3 size: 16 residues. The CDR3 spells CASSRRGRGSYNEQFF. The CDR3 DNA sequence: TGTGCCAGCAGCCGTAGGGGGCGCGGCTCCTACAATGAGCAGTTCTTC.

The V gene is TRBV7-8, the J gene TRBJ2-1; 9 nucleotides agree with TRBD1. The CDR3 has 16 amino acids. V shed 5 bases, J shed 7 bases, and the junction held 12 bases outside the gene matches. Germline CDR1 is SGHVS and CDR2 is FQNEAQ. This chain's CDR3 is CASSTGTGSSWNEQFF. The CDR3 DNA follows: TGTGCCAGCAGCACGGGGACAGGGAGCTCTTGGAATGAGCAGTTCTTC.

The rearrangement uses TRBV5-6 and TRBJ2-1, with TRBD2 matching 12 bases. Germline V lookup: CDR1 SGHDT, CDR2 YYEEEE. The CDR3 loop spans 17 amino acids. Unmatched junction bases numbered 12, after V lost 3 bases and J lost 8 bases. The CDR3, as DNA: TGTGCCAGCAGCTACCTAGCGGGAGGGCCCATAGCGCATGAGCAGTTCTTC. Its translation: CASSYLAGGPIAHEQFF.

The chain links TRBV18 to TRBJ2-1; 8 bases match TRBD1. Germline V CDR1 and CDR2: KGHSH, LQKENI. This CDR3 is built from 18 residues. J lost 3 bases, V lost 3 bases, and 13 bases had no gene match. The CDR3 DNA is TGTGCCAGCTCACCCGGGACAGGTAGAGGGATCATCTACAATGAGCAGTTCTTC. Translation gives CASSPGTGRGIIYNEQFF.

The chain joins TRBV29-1 to TRBJ1-1, with a weak D call TRBD1 (6 bases). Trimming took 7 bases from V and 3 from J, leaving 12 bases between them. Per germline, CDR1 SQVTM and CDR2 ANQGSEA. The CDR3 sequence is 12 residues long. The CDR3 bases are TGCAGCGGCGGACAGAGGGACACTGAAGCTTTCTTT. Residues: CSGGQRDTEAFF.

This chain joins TRBV20-1 and TRBJ2-4; D uncertain. This CDR3 is built from 11 residues. Per the germline V gene, CDR1 is DFQATT and CDR2 is SNEGSKA (reference sequence). V lost 5 bases, J lost 9 bases, and 11 bases lay in between. CDR3 protein: CSARPQSIQYF. CDR3 bases: TGCAGTGCTCGCCCCCAGAGCATTCAGTACTTC.

Concerning this clone: The sample has other DNA sequences that encode this CDR3 too. The V and J genes are TRBV28 and TRBJ1-3; D gene uncertain. The germline V gene has CDR1 MDHEN and CDR2 SYDVKM. V was cut by 4 bases and J by 0 bases, with 7 bases left in between. CDR3 length equals 14 residues. The CDR3 nucleotides are TGTGCCAGCAGTTCAGGCTTCTCTGGAAACACCATATATTTT. Its protein product is CASSSGFSGNTIYF.

The chain combines TRBV29-1 with TRBJ1-2, with 9 bases aligning to TRBD1. The CDR3 loop spans 14 amino acids. Germline V gene lookup returns CDR1 SQVTM and CDR2 ANQGSEA. The junction had 11 bases not matched to a gene; V was cut back by 4 bases and J by 8 bases. The CDR3 loop is CSVARDRAIGGYTF. Here the CDR3 DNA reads TGCAGCGTTGCTCGGGACAGGGCCATAGGGGGCTACACCTTC.

The chain combines TRBV6-1 with TRBJ1-4; 8 bases map to TRBD1. With V trimmed by 8 bases and J by 8 bases, 4 bases remained unmatched. CDR1 MNHNS and CDR2 SASEGT come from the germline V gene. This CDR3 has 12 residues. This CDR3 is CASCRGQEKLFF. The CDR3 DNA reads as TGTGCCAGCTGCAGGGGGCAGGAAAAACTGTTTTTT.

The chain joins TRBV28 to TRBJ2-5, with TRBD1 as a possible D gene (6 bases). The DNA end is more similar to TRBJ2-7, so the J call may be wrong. Germline lookup yields CDR1 MDHEN and CDR2 SYDVKM. The CDR3 is made up of 12 amino acids. The CDR3 region is CASSQGPYEQYF. The CDR3 coding sequence is TGTGCCAGCAGTCAGGGGCCCTACGAGCAGTACTTC.

The chain employs TRBV5-1 and TRBJ2-5, with 10 bases matching TRBD2. The CDR3 loop spans 18 amino acids. The germline V gene has CDR1 SGHRS and CDR2 YFSETQ. The junction had 13 bases not matched to a gene; V was cut back by 0 bases and J by 5 bases. CDR3 in DNA: TGCGCCAGCAGCTTGGGGCCTAGCGGGAGTTTTTCCAGTGAGACCCAGTACTTC. It specifies CASSLGPSGSFSSETQYF. Using reference TRBV5-1 and TRBJ2-5 for the parts outside the CDR3, the full variable domain is KAGVTQTPRYLIKTRGQQVTLSCSPISGHRSVSWYQQTPGQGLQFLFEYFSETQRNKGNFPGRFSGRQFSNSRSEMNVSTLELGDSALYLCASSLGPSGSFSSETQYFGPGTRLLVL.

The CDR3 sequence: CASSVGLADNEQFF. CDR3 nucleotide sequence: TGCGCCAGCAGTGTAGGACTAGCCGACAATGAGCAGTTCTTC. The chain uses TRBV10-2 and TRBJ2-1, with 8 bases that match TRBD2. The length of the CDR3 is 14 residues. The V segment lost 4 bases and the J segment 5 bases; nucleotides outside the gene matches: 4. The germline V gene encodes CDR1 WSHSY and CDR2 SAAADI.

The count of this clone is one. The V gene is TRBV2, the J gene TRBJ2-5, with D possibly TRBD2 on 6 matching bases. V lost 6 bases and J 1 base, leaving 15 bases between the germline ends. Per the germline V gene, CDR1 is SNHLY and CDR2 is FYNNEI. CDR3 size: 15 residues. The CDR3 is CASRRMGLFQETQYF. The CDR3 nucleotides are TGTGCCAGCAGGCGTATGGGACTCTTCCAAGAGACCCAGTACTTC.

The rearrangement joins TRBV6-9 to TRBJ1-6; no clear D. CDR1 is MNHGY, CDR2 SVAAGI, per germline. The CDR3 totals 12 residues. CDR3 residues: CACRARNSPLHF. The CDR3 DNA is TGTGCTTGTAGGGCGCGGAATTCACCCCTCCACTTT.

J is TRBJ2-5 and V is TRBV5-1; TRBD2 matches at 11 bases. Germline V gene data show CDR1 as SGHRS and CDR2 as YFSETQ. The CDR3 length is 15 residues. V shed 4 bases and J 0 bases; nucleotides not matched to a gene: 2. This CDR3 is CASSTGLADQETQYF. Written as DNA, the CDR3 is TGCGCCAGCAGCACGGGACTAGCGGACCAAGAGACCCAGTACTTC.